This T cell receptor (beta chain) was sequenced in a study of response to subunit inactivated influenza vaccine. Study-level points and caveats: Authors proposed each seasonal influenza vaccination draws in few new T cells.

TCRdb re-derived calls from the RT-PCR reads in MiXCR, one entry per CDR3 protein. This table has approximately 500,000 distinct CDR3 sequences, about 15% appearing once. A word on this clonotype: Its antigen is undetermined.

This TCR came from a man aged 45-60 years who received an inactivated influenza vaccine. The input for sequencing was PBMCs from blood, taken approximately 13 days after vaccination.

The CDR3 protein is CASSAVRGAEAFF. The CDR3, as DNA: TGTGCCAGCAGTGCGGTAAGGGGGGCCGAAGCTTTCTTT. The chain uses TRBV12-3 or TRBV12-4 and TRBJ1-1; a weak D match, TRBD1 (6 bases). This CDR3 region has 13 residues. Deletions cut 5 bases from V and 8 bases from J, with 15 bases between.